These T cell receptor beta chains were read from a single sample in a study of blood T cell repertoires in COVID-19. This table comes from immunoSEQ multiplex PCR, and its TCRdb copy is limited to in-frame clones, with some not included. The sample records 100,000 to 150,000 clones, approximately 90% being singletons. The sample consisted of peripheral blood. The receptors were sampled from a man aged 45-65 years with acute or convalescent COVID-19. Each CDR3 is given with its conserved first and last residue.

v_gene	j_gene	CDR3aa
TRBV4-1	TRBJ1-6	CASSQESSGFPLHF
TRBV19	TRBJ2-2	CASSIGYGELFF
TRBV30	TRBJ2-2	CAWRASGEAGELFF
TRBV7-9	TRBJ1-2	CASSLSEDYGYTF
TRBV19	TRBJ1-1	CASSATVNTEAFF
TRBV11-2	TRBJ1-2	CASSSRDRAILGGYTF
TRBV6-1	TRBJ1-6	CASSEVDSYSPLHF
TRBV5-4	TRBJ1-4	CASSLGGGARNEKLFF
TRBV29-1	TRBJ2-7	CSVVGGLAVEQYF
TRBV21-1	TRBJ1-6	CARDTRQGKDNSPLHF
TRBV3-1/TRBV3-2	TRBJ2-7	CASSQDWGGSSYEQYF
TRBV6-5	TRBJ2-7	CASTHAGAGYEQYF
TRBV5-4	TRBJ1-2	CASSGVDSANYGYTF
TRBV28	TRBJ2-4	CASSSYSSLAGLLAKNIQYF
TRBV5-1	TRBJ1-4	CASSLDRPNEKLFF
TRBV9	TRBJ2-1	CASRPTSGSHNEQFF
TRBV7-2	TRBJ1-1	CASSLKLGVGAFF
TRBV7-2	TRBJ2-2	CASSSAGTGRTGELFF
TRBV7-8	TRBJ1-2	CASSTGQGIGYTF
TRBV5-1	TRBJ1-1	CASSLEARQQAFF
TRBV9	TRBJ1-3	CASSVVPSWSSGNTIYF
TRBV5-4	TRBJ1-5	CASSPTGGQPQHF
TRBV19	TRBJ2-2	CATQTRAGTGELFF
TRBV27	TRBJ1-5	CASSPSLQGSQPQHF
TRBV7-9	TRBJ1-2	CASSLESAGGGYTF
TRBV27	TRBJ2-7	CASSLLGDRGLYEQYF
TRBV27	TRBJ2-1	CASSLYPSGREQFF
TRBV19	TRBJ1-1	CASSRTPGTVNTEAFF
TRBV5-1	TRBJ2-1	CASSLTTGAENEQFF
TRBV19	TRBJ1-5	CASTADIPGQPQHF
TRBV27	TRBJ1-5	CASSFLTSGTRNQPQHF
TRBV5-8	TRBJ1-2	CASSLDTQFISGYTF
TRBV28	TRBJ2-5	CASSATRWETQYF
TRBV24-1	TRBJ1-1	CATSDLGSWRNTEAFF
TRBV7-9	TRBJ1-5	CASSLGQGDSNQPQHF
TRBV27	TRBJ2-5	CASSLRARGSVETQYF
TRBV2	TRBJ2-2	CASREGGGPSGELFF
TRBV6-2/TRBV6-3	TRBJ2-1	CASSYLRLAGGPGDEQFF
TRBV4-1	TRBJ2-7	CASSQGLAVPYEQYF
TRBV27	TRBJ2-7	CASSLSIGQGAYEQYF
TRBV5-1	TRBJ2-7	CASSLAGGAYEQYF
TRBV15	TRBJ1-5	CATSRDGTGGIQPQHF
TRBV6-4	TRBJ2-5	CARVPGIKETQYF
TRBV29-1	TRBJ2-7	CSVAGGLAFGEQYF
TRBV27	TRBJ1-2	CASSLSWRQGYGYTF